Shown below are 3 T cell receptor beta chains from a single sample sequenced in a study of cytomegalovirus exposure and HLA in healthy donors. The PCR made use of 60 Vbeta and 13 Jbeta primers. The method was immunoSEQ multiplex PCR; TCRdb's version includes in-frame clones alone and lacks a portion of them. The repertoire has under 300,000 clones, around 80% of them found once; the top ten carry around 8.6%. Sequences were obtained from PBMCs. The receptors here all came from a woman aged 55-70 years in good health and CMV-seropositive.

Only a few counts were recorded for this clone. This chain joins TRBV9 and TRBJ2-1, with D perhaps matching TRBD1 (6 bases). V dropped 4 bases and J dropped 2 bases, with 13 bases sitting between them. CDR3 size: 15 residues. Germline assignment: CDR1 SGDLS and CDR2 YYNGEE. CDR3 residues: CASSPTGNPYNEQFF. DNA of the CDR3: TGTGCCAGCAGCCCTACAGGGAACCCCTACAATGAGCAGTTCTTC. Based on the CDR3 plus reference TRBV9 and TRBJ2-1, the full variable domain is DSGVTQTPKHLITATGQRVTLRCSPRSGDLSVYWYQQSLDQGLQFLIQYYNGEERAKGNILERFSAQQFPDLHSELNLSSLELGDSALYFCASSPTGNPYNEQFFGPGTRLTVL.

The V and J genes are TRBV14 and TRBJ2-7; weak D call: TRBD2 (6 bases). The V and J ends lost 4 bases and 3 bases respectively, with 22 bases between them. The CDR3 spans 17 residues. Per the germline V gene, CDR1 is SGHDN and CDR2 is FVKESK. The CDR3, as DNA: TGTGCCAGCAGCCTCCATGTCCCCCTAGCGACAAGCTACGAGCAGTACTTC. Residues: CASSLHVPLATSYEQYF.

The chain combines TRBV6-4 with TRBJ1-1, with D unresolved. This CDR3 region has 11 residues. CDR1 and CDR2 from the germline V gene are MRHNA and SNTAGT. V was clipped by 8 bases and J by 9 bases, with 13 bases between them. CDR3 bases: TGTGCCAGCGTAGACGCGGCTCAAGCTTTCTTT. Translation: CASVDAAQAFF.